This T cell receptor beta chain came from a study of cytomegalovirus exposure and HLA in healthy donors (dated by TCRdb to about 2017). A note on the overall study: An earlier analysis of several hundred of the donors reported about 260 Gb of sequence data and approximately 120 million unique TCR beta sequences obtained from about 179 million T cells. To study patterns of TCR occurrence, a later analysis re-analyzed previously published TCR beta repertoires from several hundred donors and added high-resolution HLA genotyping. To decide whether each TCR beta V gene segment behaved as functional or pseudogenic, an earlier analysis of some 600 of the donors relied on high-throughput TCR beta sequencing. The study aimed to test whether cataloging public T cell receptors could reveal signatures of past pathogen exposure. The genetic ancestry cluster associated with self-reported Caucasian donors included 65% to 90% of the roughly 400 genotyped donors. Five DR-DQ haplotypes were handled as single units for association and clustering because linkage in the cohort was strong. Roughly 300 gigabases of sequencing data and approximately 84 million unique TCR sequences were included in an early release covering 550 to 650 HLA-typed donors. A later genetic analysis used genome-wide SNP genotypes for about 60% of the roughly 700 donors, treating that subset as a discovery cohort. Class I and class II HLA loci were covered by the typing at four-digit resolution. The number of donors typed differed by locus, with roughly 620-640 for A, B, C, DRB1 and DQB1, approximately 500 for DQA1, 606 for DPA1, and 450 to 480 for DPB1. Among around 400 genotyped donors of the cohort, an average of roughly 230,000 unique TCR beta nucleotide sequences was sequenced per donor, of which about 20% were non-productive. The study profiled the T cell repertoires of 666 subjects by immunosequencing and related them to cytomegalovirus serostatus. The study combined high-throughput TCR immunosequencing, statistical association of individual TCRs with disease status, and machine learning to predict cytomegalovirus infection status. In the later analysis, no new phenotypic data were used to find candidate immune exposures; instead, reliance was placed on TCR beta sequences and their occurrence across donors. All discovery cohort repertoires had been generated on a single sequencing platform. Donor age, sex, ethnicity and CMV serostatus were collected together with the repertoire data. A separate validation cohort of roughly 120 different subjects was used in addition to the 666-subject first cohort. Overall results and qualifications from the work: A later genetic analysis reported fewer N-insertions in productive TCRs among donors in an Asian-associated ancestry cluster than the approximately 700-donor mean. Approximately 16 rarely observed V segments, including chromosome 9 orphons, were excluded from the earlier analysis of a few hundred of the donors because counts were too low. In the study, around 150 TCR beta chains were listed as associated with cytomegalovirus. A later analysis reported that several top co-occurrence clusters appeared linked to parvovirus B19, influenza, CMV and Epstein-Barr virus. The only immune exposure information available for the cohort was CMV serostatus. In a later analysis, most CMV-associated TCR beta chains were found to appear HLA-restricted, with HLA associations seemingly driven largely by CMV exposure. According to a later analysis, TCR association rates differed among HLA loci, with DRB1 alleles showing the most associated TCRs and HLA-C alleles showing the fewest. Most TCR sequences were observed very rarely across donors, whereas some public TCRs were present in many individuals. Strong co-occurrence of HLA alleles, especially DR and DQ, made assigning TCR associations to individual alleles difficult. In an earlier analysis of approximately 590 of the donors, most TCR beta V segments appeared in productive rearrangements about 87% or about 30% of the time, broadly matching IMGT annotations. This cohort had only TCR beta chains sequenced, and the lack of alpha or paired-chain data limited which features could be detected. V-gene and J-gene trimming of TCR beta chains was associated with a missense DCLRE1C variant in a later genetic analysis, and the association was replicated in an independent cohort. A cluster of highly shared sequence variants was judged likely to represent a technical artifact of the sequencing pipeline. The 87-base-pair reads could not distinguish some IMGT-functional V segments, including TRBV6-2 and TRBV6-3, so those segments were excluded. According to the authors, the approach could potentially be generalized to other disease states and immunological phenotypes. Cytomegalovirus status was reported to be diagnosed by the classifier with high specificity and sensitivity in both the original and validation cohorts. A further reported finding was that TCR beta sequences accurately predicted the HLA-A and HLA-B alleles for most subjects in the first cohort. Because HLA typing was missing for some donors at each locus, association tests included only the typed subset. Sequencing depth was assumed to be roughly uniform across donors in the presence/absence analyses, though that assumption may not hold. At a false discovery rate of 0.05, a later analysis linked 16,951 TCR beta sequences to specific HLA alleles. Correlated functional status among segregating V segments might reflect linkage disequilibrium, but an unknown experimental factor could not be ruled out. Three of the identified cytomegalovirus-associated TCR beta chains were confirmed in vitro to be specific for cytomegalovirus antigens. In a later analysis, HLA-associated TCR beta chains showed more clonal expansion and lower generation probabilities than non-associated chains that were equally common.

V was cut back by 4 bases and J by 2 bases, leaving a gap of 12 bases between them. The germline V gene (reference sequence) specifies MNHEY as CDR1 and SMNVEV as CDR2. From cysteine to phenylalanine, the CDR3 is 14 amino acids long. The entry retains the CDR3 DNA only, 42 bases that are in frame from base 1. In regard to this clone: Its target antigen remains unknown. Per-base quality was not reported, and no clone a single base away is much larger than it.

The cohort was made up of roughly 670 healthy bone marrow donors. Cohort members were all nominally healthy when sampled, although unrecorded immune exposures were likely present. The donor was CMV seronegative and belonged to the group of 350 to 400 seronegative cohort members. Every donor gave a peripheral blood sample, and the peripheral blood mononuclear cells from that sample were used for TCR beta sequencing. The Qiagen DNeasy Blood Extraction Kit was used to extract genomic DNA from the blood cell samples. The library was generated by the immunoSEQ multiplex PCR assay. The multiplex PCR relied on a mix of 60 forward primers for TCR Vbeta segments and 13 reverse primers for TCR Jbeta segments. A multiplex PCR assay on genomic DNA amplified the CDR3 region of rearranged TCR beta genes. The Illumina HiSeq System was used to sequence the amplified TCR beta libraries as 87-base-pair reads. The source study handled its data this way. A later analysis tallied around 87 million unique TCR beta chains across the 666 repertoires, and approximately 11 million of those chains were shared by two or more donors. A nearest-neighbor algorithm error-corrected the raw reads and collapsed the reads into unique sequences, merging closely related sequences to remove PCR and sequencing errors. Alignment of CDR3 sequences to IMGT reference sequences was used to assign V, D and J gene segments. For a sequence to be retained, at least a six-nucleotide match to both a V gene segment and a J gene segment was required. A rearrangement counted as productive if the CDR3 had no stop codons and remained in frame with V and J, and every other rearrangement counted as non-productive. Following IMGT convention, CDR3 was defined as the stretch from the second conserved V-encoded cysteine up to the conserved J-encoded phenylalanine. In an earlier analysis of more than 550 of the donors, sequences lacking an unambiguous match to a single V gene segment were excluded. An earlier analysis of fewer than 750 of the donors classified V segments as functional when productive rearrangements were above 56.7% and as segregating when the standard deviation between donors was above 5%. A statistical classification framework was built to diagnose cytomegalovirus status from the catalog of TCR beta chain sequences. In a later analysis, V and J genes were assigned by comparing TCR nucleotide sequences against IMGT/GENE-DB human TR gene sequences. A later analysis assigned CDR3 sequences and most-parsimonious VDJ recombination scenarios with the TCRdist pipeline. A later analysis defined each TCR beta chain by its CDR3 amino acid sequence plus V-gene family, and excluded reads lacking a unique V-gene family. In a later analysis, 450 to 600 highly shared, low-generation-probability nucleotide sequences were removed to address suspected cross-contamination and a sequencing artifact. In a later analysis, a clonal expansion index for each public chain was calculated from normalized within-repertoire ranks of inferred template counts. In a later analysis, generation probabilities were computed using a VDJ recombination model fitted to out-of-frame rearrangements, and the results were checked against IGoR. Hypergeometric tests were used in a later analysis to score TCR-TCR, TCR-HLA and TCR-CMV co-occurrence, with a repertoire-size bias correction applied to the TCR pairs. A later analysis estimated false discovery rates by permuting HLA or CMV assignments 20 times. In a later analysis, co-occurring TCRs were grouped using DBSCAN, with TCRdist sequence similarity added in when clustering inside HLA-allele-positive subsets. Repertoires with fewer than 30,000 or more than 120,000 public chains were left out of co-occurrence clustering, as were about 5 repertoires with anomalous nucleotide sharing. TCRdb stores this immuneACCESS table with in-frame sequences only. Part of the clones is absent; in the studies checked, under half of the shortfall reflects unresolved V genes, and no reason is known for the rest. For V, J and clone size, that table is used; D and trimming come from the DNA. This sample lists about 140,000 clones; roughly three quarters were detected once. The ten largest clonotypes hold roughly 2% of the sample.

The sample taken for sequencing was PBMCs. Rearrangement joined TRBV27 to TRBJ2-7; the D region possibly corresponds to TRBD1 (6 bases align). The clonotype was recovered from a man aged 25-45 years in good health and CMV-seronegative. This receptor carries the CDR3 CASSSTGFPYEQYF. The DNA is as follows: TGTGCCAGCAGTTCTACAGGGTTTCCCTACGAGCAGTACTTC.